This T cell receptor beta chain was captured by sequencing in a study of response to subunit inactivated influenza vaccine. Study findings and constraints: Each seasonal influenza vaccination recruits few new T cells, the authors suggested.

Using its own MiXCR run on the RT-PCR reads, TCRdb lists one record per CDR3 protein. The sample consists of hundreds of thousands of distinct CDR3 sequences, 7.6% of them appearing once. This CDR3 is 13 amino acids long. The germline V and J ends were trimmed by 6 bases and 5 bases, with 13 bases remaining between them. On this clonotype itself: What it recognizes is unknown.

Sample: PBMCs from blood, taken roughly 24 months after vaccination. This chain joins TRBV12-3 or TRBV12-4 and TRBJ2-5, with no clear D. The TCR sequence derives from a man aged 50-75 years who received an inactivated influenza vaccine. CDR3 amino acids: CASSAIPLETQYF. CDR3 nucleotide sequence: TGTGCCAGCAGCGCCATCCCCCTGGAGACCCAGTACTTC.